A selection of T cell receptor beta chains follows, all from one sample in a study of CD8+CD57+ T cells in acquired aplastic anemia. TCRdb used MiXCR to reprocess the reads, holding one entry per CDR3 protein. The sample lists around 210,000 distinct CDR3 sequences, roughly 60% occurring once. The specimen sequenced was sorted CD4+, CD8+, or CD8+CD57+ T cells (not recorded which) from PBMCs. The receptors were gathered from a human donor with aplastic anemia. Each CDR3 is given with its conserved first and last residue. A D gene is named only where the DNA matches it firmly. Some rows mark clone size as missing; the rest say once, few, many or name a class of expanded clone.

v_gene	j_gene	d_gene	abundance	CDR3nt	CDR3aa
TRBV15	TRBJ2-1	NA	few	TGTGCCACCAGCGGACCGACAGTGACTGAGCAGTTCTTC	CATSGPTVTEQFF
TRBV7-2	TRBJ1-6	TRBD1	NA	TGTGCCAGCAGCATTGGACAGGGAAATTCACCCCTCCACTTT	CASSIGQGNSPLHF
TRBV15	TRBJ1-1	TRBD1	NA	TGTGCCACCAGCAGAGATCGGAGGGGGCTTGCGGAAGCTTTCTTT	CATSRDRRGLAEAFF
TRBV10-3	TRBJ2-1	TRBD2	NA	TGTGCCACCTCATCCGGGAGGGTTGTAGATGAGCAGTTCTTC	CATSSGRVVDEQFF
TRBV20-1	TRBJ2-7	NA	NA	TGCAGTGCTAGGTCCGGGGGAGGACTTAAGGGGGTAAGGAGCCCGTACGAGCAGTACTTC	CSARSGGGLKGVRSPYEQYF
TRBV29-1	TRBJ2-3	NA	few	TGCAGCGTTCCTGTGACGGATACGCAGTATTTT	CSVPVTDTQYF
TRBV19	TRBJ2-3	NA	NA	TGTGCCAGTAGTCACAACGCGGATACGCAGTATTTT	CASSHNADTQYF
TRBV7-4	TRBJ2-7	NA	NA	TGTGCCAGCAGCAGAGACCACAGCTACGAGCAGTACTTC	CASSRDHSYEQYF
TRBV20-1	TRBJ2-3	TRBD2	NA	TGCAGTGCTTTGGGTCTGTGGGGGGGAACAGATACGCAGTATTTT	CSALGLWGGTDTQYF
TRBV12-5	TRBJ1-2	NA	NA	TGTGCTAGTGGTCCCAGAGTTAGGGGCTACACCTTC	CASGPRVRGYTF
TRBV7-9	TRBJ2-7	NA	NA	TGTGCCAGCAGCTTTTCGGTGGGCGAGCAGTACTTC	CASSFSVGEQYF
TRBV10-3	TRBJ2-7	TRBD2	few	TGTGCCATCGGGGGAGGCGGGAGTAACACCGAGCAGTACTTC	CAIGGGGSNTEQYF
TRBV3-1	TRBJ1-3	NA	few	TGTGCCAGCAGCCCTCCCCTGGGCCGGCCTTCCCGAAACACCATATATTTT	CASSPPLGRPSRNTIYF
TRBV10-1	TRBJ2-2	TRBD2	NA	TGCGCCAGCAGCTTCCGGGACTACGACACCGGGGAGCTGTTTTTT	CASSFRDYDTGELFF
TRBV24-1	TRBJ2-1	NA	NA	TGTGCCACCAGTGATTTGTGGGAGCAGTTCTTC	CATSDLWEQFF
TRBV15	TRBJ2-7	NA	few	TGTGCCACCAGCAGAGGGTGGGGCCCTACGTCCTACGAGCAGTACTTC	CATSRGWGPTSYEQYF
TRBV10-3	TRBJ2-1	NA	NA	TGTGCCATCAATCCACCACCCTACAATGAGCAGTTCTTC	CAINPPPYNEQFF
TRBV19	TRBJ1-1	TRBD1	NA	TGTGCCAGTAGTACTAGGGGACAGCTGAACACTGAAGCTTTCTTT	CASSTRGQLNTEAFF
TRBV2	TRBJ1-1	NA	NA	TGTGCCAGCACTATACAGGGCGTCGACACTGAAGCTTTCTTT	CASTIQGVDTEAFF
TRBV11-2	TRBJ1-2	NA	many	TGTGCCAGCATCGATGTAGGGGCTGGTGGCTACACCTTC	CASIDVGAGGYTF
TRBV7-9	TRBJ1-6	NA	once	TGTGCCAGTCAACGAGACGGATACCTCAATTCACCCCTCCACTTT	CASQRDGYLNSPLHF
TRBV7-6	TRBJ2-5	NA	once	TGTGCCAGCAGCTTAGGACAGTGGAGGGCCCAGTACTTC	CASSLGQWRAQYF
TRBV19	TRBJ1-6	NA	NA	TGTGCCAGTACGGGGGCGCCTATTAATTCACCCCTCCACTTT	CASTGAPINSPLHF
TRBV10-1	TRBJ1-2	NA	NA	TGTGCCAGCAACGGTAACTATGGCTACACCTTC	CASNGNYGYTF
TRBV7-3	TRBJ2-7	NA	NA	TGTGCCAGCAGCTTAACGAATGGGATCTCCTACGAGCAGTACTTC	CASSLTNGISYEQYF
TRBV7-2	TRBJ1-3	NA	NA	TGTGCCAGCAAGCCCACAGGCAAATCTGGAAACACCATATATTTT	CASKPTGKSGNTIYF
TRBV18	TRBJ2-5	NA	NA	TGTGCCAGCTCAGGGAGTGAAGAGACCCAGTACTTC	CASSGSEETQYF
TRBV5-4	TRBJ2-7	NA	many	TGTGCCAGCAGCTTGGGATCAGGAGGCGAGCAGTACTTC	CASSLGSGGEQYF
TRBV25-1	TRBJ2-7	TRBD1	once	TGTGCCAGCAGCCTTCGACAGGGGGCCGGAGAGCAGTACTTC	CASSLRQGAGEQYF
TRBV20-1	TRBJ2-1	TRBD1	few	TGCAGTGCCCGGGACAGCCATCGGCAGTTCTTC	CSARDSHRQFF
TRBV20-1	TRBJ2-7	NA	many	TGCAGCGCCCAGAGCGGGTACCGATCCTACGAGCAGTACTTC	CSAQSGYRSYEQYF
TRBV20-1	TRBJ2-3	NA	NA	TGCAGTGGCAGAACTAGCAGTGGCACAGATACGCAGTATTTT	CSGRTSSGTDTQYF
TRBV5-5	TRBJ2-7	TRBD2	NA	TGCGCCAGCAGCACCGATAGCGGGAGGGTCCAGAACGAGCAGTACTTC	CASSTDSGRVQNEQYF
TRBV7-2	TRBJ2-7	TRBD2	NA	TGTGCCAGCAGCTACGGGGGGAATCAGTACTTC	CASSYGGNQYF
TRBV2	TRBJ1-2	NA	NA	TGTGCCAGCAGTGGACCCCCCGTGGCAGGGACTAACTATGGCTACACCTTC	CASSGPPVAGTNYGYTF
TRBV15	TRBJ2-2	NA	NA	TGTGCCACCAGCAGAGGCCTTGGGAGTAAGGGGATCCGGGGAGCTGTTTTT	CATSRGLGSKGIRGAVF
TRBV7-2	TRBJ1-5	NA	NA	TGTGCCAGCAGCTTAGGGTCAGGAGATAATCAGCCCCAGCATTTT	CASSLGSGDNQPQHF
TRBV12-3/TRBV12-4	TRBJ1-3	NA	few	TGTGCCAGCAGCATCCAGAGGTTCTTAGGCCCTGGAAACACCATATATTTT	CASSIQRFLGPGNTIYF
TRBV24-1	TRBJ2-1	TRBD2	many	TGTGCCACCAGTGACTCTAGCGGGGTACTCTACAATGAGCAGTTCTTC	CATSDSSGVLYNEQFF
TRBV5-6	TRBJ1-5	NA	NA	TGTGCCAGCAGCTTTCGGGGGCCCAATCAGCCCCAGCATTTT	CASSFRGPNQPQHF
TRBV2	TRBJ1-1	NA	NA	TGTGCCAGCAGTGAAAGGGGAGTCACTGAAGCTTTCTTT	CASSERGVTEAFF
TRBV7-3	TRBJ2-1	NA	many	TGTGCCAGCAGCTTAACTGGGGGTTACAATGAGCAGTTCTTC	CASSLTGGYNEQFF